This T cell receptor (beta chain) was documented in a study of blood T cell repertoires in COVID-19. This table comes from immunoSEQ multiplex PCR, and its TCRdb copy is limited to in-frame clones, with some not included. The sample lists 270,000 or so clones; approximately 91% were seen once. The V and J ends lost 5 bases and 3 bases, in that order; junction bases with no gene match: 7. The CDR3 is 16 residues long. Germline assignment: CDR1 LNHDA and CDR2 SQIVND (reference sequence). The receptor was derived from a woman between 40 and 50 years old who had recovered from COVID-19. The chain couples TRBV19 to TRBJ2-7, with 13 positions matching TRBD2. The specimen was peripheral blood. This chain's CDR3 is CASSSIRTSGSYEQYF. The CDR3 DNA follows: TGTGCCAGTAGTTCCATAAGGACTAGCGGGAGCTACGAGCAGTACTTC.